Listed below are T cell receptor beta chains from one sample, sequenced in a study of T cell repertoires in cytomegalovirus infection. No cognate antigen is known for these TCRs. TCRdb used MiXCR to reprocess the reads, holding one entry per CDR3 protein. The sample yields some 920,000 distinct CDR3 sequences, around 30% seen once. The source was cultured CD8+ T cells from PBMCs, collected from culture after CMV antigen stimulation. These receptors were obtained from a human donor in good health (CMV status not recorded). Some clones in this sample may be carry-over from other donors' samples. The CDR3 runs from the conserved cysteine through the conserved F or W. Each record gives: J gene, D gene, V gene, clone size, CDR3 DNA, CDR3 protein. D genes are given only for firm matches. Some rows have no size entry. The others give once, few or many, or a class for an expanded clone.

J gene: TRBJ2-2
D gene: .
V gene: TRBV7-6
clone size: .
CDR3 DNA: TGTGCCAGCAGCAACCCCCCGCAGGCTAGCACCGGGGAGCTGTTTTTT
CDR3 protein: CASSNPPQASTGELFF

J gene: TRBJ2-7
D gene: .
V gene: TRBV29-1
clone size: .
CDR3 DNA: TGCAGCGCAGGGGACCCCCCCTACGAGCAGTACTTC
CDR3 protein: CSAGDPPYEQYF

J gene: TRBJ2-4
D gene: TRBD2
V gene: TRBV7-9
clone size: .
CDR3 DNA: TGTGCCAGCAGCTCGACTAGCGGGGAGTCACTAGCCAAAAACATTCAGTACTTC
CDR3 protein: CASSSTSGESLAKNIQYF

J gene: TRBJ2-1
D gene: TRBD1
V gene: TRBV7-9
clone size: many
CDR3 DNA: TGTGCCAGCAGCCAGACGGGACAGAGAGACAATGAGCAGTTCTTC
CDR3 protein: CASSQTGQRDNEQFF

J gene: TRBJ2-7
D gene: TRBD1
V gene: TRBV5-1
clone size: .
CDR3 DNA: TGCGCCAGCAGCCGGGGACAGGGGGCGAGGGAGCAGTACTTC
CDR3 protein: CASSRGQGAREQYF

J gene: TRBJ1-2
D gene: .
V gene: TRBV18
clone size: .
CDR3 DNA: TGTGCCAGCTCCCGCCCCGAAGCGGTGATTTGGGGAGGCTACACCTTC
CDR3 protein: CASSRPEAVIWGGYTF

J gene: TRBJ2-2
D gene: .
V gene: TRBV7-3
clone size: many
CDR3 DNA: TGTGCCAGCAGCTCAGGGACCTCCCTGCCGGGGACCGGGGAGCTGTTTTTT
CDR3 protein: CASSSGTSLPGTGELFF

J gene: TRBJ2-7
D gene: TRBD1
V gene: TRBV27
clone size: .
CDR3 DNA: TGTGCCAGCAGTTTCTCCGGAGCACCGGGACAGGGCTACCACGAGCAGTACTTC
CDR3 protein: CASSFSGAPGQGYHEQYF

J gene: TRBJ2-7
D gene: .
V gene: TRBV5-6
clone size: few
CDR3 DNA: TGTGCCAGCAGCTTTACTTACGACTCGTCCTACGAGCAGTACTTC
CDR3 protein: CASSFTYDSSYEQYF

J gene: TRBJ2-7
D gene: .
V gene: TRBV27
clone size: .
CDR3 DNA: TGTGCCAGCAGTTTAATGCCCTACGAGCAGTACTTC
CDR3 protein: CASSLMPYEQYF

J gene: TRBJ2-7
D gene: .
V gene: TRBV10-3
clone size: .
CDR3 DNA: TGTGCCATCATGGAACTAGCCCACGAGCAGTACTTC
CDR3 protein: CAIMELAHEQYF

J gene: TRBJ2-1
D gene: .
V gene: TRBV12-3/TRBV12-4
clone size: few
CDR3 DNA: TGTGCCAGCAGTTCCACAGGGAACTACAATGAGCAGTTCTTC
CDR3 protein: CASSSTGNYNEQFF

J gene: TRBJ1-5
D gene: .
V gene: TRBV27
clone size: .
CDR3 DNA: TGTGCCAGCAGAAACCAGGGAGTCAATCAGCCCCAGCATTTT
CDR3 protein: CASRNQGVNQPQHF

J gene: TRBJ2-3
D gene: TRBD2
V gene: TRBV12-3/TRBV12-4
clone size: .
CDR3 DNA: TGTGCCAGCAGTTCAGCGGGGGGTTGGACAGATACGCAGTATTTT
CDR3 protein: CASSSAGGWTDTQYF

J gene: TRBJ2-3
D gene: TRBD2
V gene: TRBV5-4
clone size: .
CDR3 DNA: TGTGCCAGCAGCCCCCGGACTAGCGGGGCCCACACAGATACGCAGTATTTT
CDR3 protein: CASSPRTSGAHTDTQYF

J gene: TRBJ2-6
D gene: .
V gene: TRBV9
clone size: once
CDR3 DNA: TGTGCCAGCAGCGTAGGAGGCGGGTCTGGGGCCAACGTCCTGACTTTC
CDR3 protein: CASSVGGGSGANVLTF

J gene: TRBJ2-5
D gene: .
V gene: TRBV4-3
clone size: .
CDR3 DNA: TGCGCCAGCAGCCAAGAATGGGGAGCTAAAGAGACCCAGTACTTC
CDR3 protein: CASSQEWGAKETQYF

J gene: TRBJ2-3
D gene: TRBD1
V gene: TRBV11-1
clone size: .
CDR3 DNA: TGTGCCAGCGGGGACAGGCCCACAGATACGCAGTATTTT
CDR3 protein: CASGDRPTDTQYF

J gene: TRBJ1-6
D gene: .
V gene: TRBV4-1
clone size: .
CDR3 DNA: TGCGCCAGCAGCCAATCCAGGGATTCTCGGAATTCACCCCTCCACTTT
CDR3 protein: CASSQSRDSRNSPLHF

J gene: TRBJ2-7
D gene: TRBD2
V gene: TRBV19
clone size: .
CDR3 DNA: TGTGCCAGTAGTATAGCAGCGGGGGGGATCGAGCAGTACTTC
CDR3 protein: CASSIAAGGIEQYF

J gene: TRBJ1-2
D gene: .
V gene: TRBV27
clone size: .
CDR3 DNA: TGTGCCAGCGGAAGGTCAAACTATGGCTACACCTTC
CDR3 protein: CASGRSNYGYTF

J gene: TRBJ2-6
D gene: .
V gene: TRBV4-1
clone size: many
CDR3 DNA: TGCGCCAGCAGCCAAGATTTCCAATCTGGGGCCAACGTCCTGACTTTC
CDR3 protein: CASSQDFQSGANVLTF

J gene: TRBJ2-3
D gene: .
V gene: TRBV6-5
clone size: few
CDR3 DNA: TGTGCCAGCAGTTCCTCTGGGGAAGACAGGTCCGGGGCCACAGATACGCAGTATTTT
CDR3 protein: CASSSSGEDRSGATDTQYF

J gene: TRBJ2-3
D gene: .
V gene: TRBV6-8
clone size: .
CDR3 DNA: TGTGCCAGCAGTTCAGCCCATAATAGGGTCCCTAGCACAGATACGCAGTATTTT
CDR3 protein: CASSSAHNRVPSTDTQYF

J gene: TRBJ1-5
D gene: TRBD1
V gene: TRBV7-6
clone size: .
CDR3 DNA: TGTGCCAGCAGCTTTGGGCAGGGGGCTCAGCCCCAGCATTTT
CDR3 protein: CASSFGQGAQPQHF

J gene: TRBJ2-3
D gene: TRBD1
V gene: TRBV7-9
clone size: few
CDR3 DNA: TGTGCCAGCAGCTCTAGATTAGGGGGCGAGGCCCCCAGCTTCACAGATACGCAGTATTTT
CDR3 protein: CASSSRLGGEAPSFTDTQYF

J gene: TRBJ1-2
D gene: .
V gene: TRBV9
clone size: .
CDR3 DNA: TGTGCCAGCAGTTCGAACCTCAGGGAGAGTAAGGATTTAAGTGGCTACACCTTC
CDR3 protein: CASSSNLRESKDLSGYTF

J gene: TRBJ2-1
D gene: .
V gene: TRBV7-6
clone size: many
CDR3 DNA: TGTGCCAGCAGGGACATTAGACAGCCCAATGAGCAGTTCTTC
CDR3 protein: CASRDIRQPNEQFF

J gene: TRBJ2-2
D gene: TRBD2
V gene: TRBV20-1
clone size: .
CDR3 DNA: TGCAGTGCTAGAGATGAAGCGGGGGGCGACACCGGGGAGCTGTTTTTT
CDR3 protein: CSARDEAGGDTGELFF

J gene: TRBJ2-3
D gene: .
V gene: TRBV6-5
clone size: .
CDR3 DNA: TGTGCCAGCAGTCCGCGGGGTCCGGGGGATACGCAGTATTTT
CDR3 protein: CASSPRGPGDTQYF

J gene: TRBJ1-1
D gene: TRBD1
V gene: TRBV7-9
clone size: .
CDR3 DNA: TGTGCCATCCCGGACAGGGGAAGCACTGAAGCTTTCTTT
CDR3 protein: CAIPDRGSTEAFF

J gene: TRBJ1-2
D gene: .
V gene: TRBV7-9
clone size: .
CDR3 DNA: TGTGCCAGCAGCACCGGGACACCCTATGGCTACACCTTC
CDR3 protein: CASSTGTPYGYTF